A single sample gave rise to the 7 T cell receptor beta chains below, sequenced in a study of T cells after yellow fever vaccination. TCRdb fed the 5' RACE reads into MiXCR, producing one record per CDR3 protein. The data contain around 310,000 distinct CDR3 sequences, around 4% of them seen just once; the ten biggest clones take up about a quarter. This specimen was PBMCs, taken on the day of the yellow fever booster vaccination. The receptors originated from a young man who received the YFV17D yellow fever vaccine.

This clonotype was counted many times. In DNA form, the CDR3 reads TGTGCCAGCAGCCAAGTTTTCGGGGCAGGGGGCTACGAGCAGTACTTC. This encodes CASSQVFGAGGYEQYF. This chain joins TRBV4-2 and TRBJ2-7, with 7 nucleotides matching TRBD1. The CDR3 is 16 amino acids. The germline V gene has CDR1 LGHNA and CDR2 YNFKEQ. Germline trimming cut 1 base from V and 3 bases from J; bases unmatched to any gene: 9.

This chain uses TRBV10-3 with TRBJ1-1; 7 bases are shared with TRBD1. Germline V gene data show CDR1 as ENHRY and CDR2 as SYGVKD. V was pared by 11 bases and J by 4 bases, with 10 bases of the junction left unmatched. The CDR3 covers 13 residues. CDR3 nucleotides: TGTGCCGGAAAGACAGGGTTCGGCACTGAAGCTTTCTTT. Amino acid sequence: CAGKTGFGTEAFF.

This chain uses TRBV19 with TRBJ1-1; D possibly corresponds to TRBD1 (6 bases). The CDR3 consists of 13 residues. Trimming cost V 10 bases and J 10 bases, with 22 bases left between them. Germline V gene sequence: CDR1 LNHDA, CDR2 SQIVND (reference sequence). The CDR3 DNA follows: TGTGCCACATCCCGGACAGAAACTCGACGAGCTTTCTTT. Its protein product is CATSRTETRRAFF.

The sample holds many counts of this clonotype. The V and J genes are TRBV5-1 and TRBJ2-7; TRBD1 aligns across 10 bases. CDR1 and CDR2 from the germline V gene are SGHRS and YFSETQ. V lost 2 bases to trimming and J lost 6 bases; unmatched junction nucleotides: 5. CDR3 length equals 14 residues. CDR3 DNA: TGCGCCAGCAGCTTTGGCGGGACAGGGGCCGAGCAGTACTTC. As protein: CASSFGGTGAEQYF.

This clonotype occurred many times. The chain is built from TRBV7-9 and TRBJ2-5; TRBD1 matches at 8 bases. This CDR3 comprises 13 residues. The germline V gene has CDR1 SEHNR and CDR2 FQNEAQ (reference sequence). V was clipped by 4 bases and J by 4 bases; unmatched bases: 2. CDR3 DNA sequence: TGTGCCAGCAGCTCCGGGACAGGAGAGACCCAGTACTTC. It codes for CASSSGTGETQYF.

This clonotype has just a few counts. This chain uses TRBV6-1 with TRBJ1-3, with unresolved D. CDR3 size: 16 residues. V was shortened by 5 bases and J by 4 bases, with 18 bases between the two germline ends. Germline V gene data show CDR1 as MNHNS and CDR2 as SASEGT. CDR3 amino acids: CASSRQEVASGNTIYF. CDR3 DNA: TGTGCCAGCAGTCGCCAGGAGGTCGCGTCCGGAAACACCATATATTTT.

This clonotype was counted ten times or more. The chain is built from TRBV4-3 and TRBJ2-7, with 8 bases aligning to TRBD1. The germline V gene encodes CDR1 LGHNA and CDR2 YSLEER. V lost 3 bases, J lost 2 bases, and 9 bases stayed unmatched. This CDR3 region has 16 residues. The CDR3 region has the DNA TGCGCCAGCAGCCAGGACTCCGGGACAGGAGCCTACGAGCAGTACTTC. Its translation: CASSQDSGTGAYEQYF.